This paragraph covers one T cell receptor (beta chain) sequence. Its antigen is still unknown. 13 Jbeta primers and 60 Vbeta primers were used for the PCR. Sequencing was performed with immunoSEQ multiplex PCR; in TCRdb, only in-frame clones are kept and a portion is missing. This sample's table reports 150,000 to 200,000 clones. This sample stems from a study of cytomegalovirus exposure and HLA in healthy donors. Study-level information: Roughly 170 million T cells yielded 100 million or so unique TCR beta sequences in earlier analysis. General study results and limits: As a later analysis revealed, most CMV-associated TCR beta chains appeared HLA-restricted.

Germline V gene sequence: CDR1 LGHNA, CDR2 YNFKEQ. CDR3 length: 14 amino acids. Trimming removed 4 bases from V and 2 bases from J; junction bases left unmatched: 3. The sample was PBMCs. The source of this sequence is a man younger than 45 in good health and CMV-seronegative. The chain is built from TRBV4-2 and TRBJ2-3; 7 bases align to TRBD2. CDR3 protein: CASSLERDTDTQYF. The CDR3 DNA reads TGTGCCAGCAGCCTAGAGCGGGACACAGATACGCAGTATTTT.